The 12 T cell receptor beta chains reported below all come from one sample, sequenced in a study of vaccination and CD4 T cells after COVID-19 (dated by TCRdb to between 2021 and 2024). These receptors have no known antigen. The treatment or condition label of this sample denotes: roughly 11-day PBMC culture with coronavirus spike peptide pools or control peptides (ViraFEST assay). CD4+ T cells from unexposed donors were collected before the COVID-19 pandemic (2011-2018). The library was built by means of PCR. Sequencing took place on an Illumina iSeq 100. DNA from cultured CD4+ T cells underwent TCR sequencing with the Oncomine TCR Beta short-read assay at the Johns Hopkins FTIC core. TCRdb redid the processing of the public reads, applying fastp at Q25 and MiXCR, and retained in-frame beta chains. A single entry per CDR3 protein holds the most common genes and DNA from its merged rows. Present in this sample are about 9,800 distinct CDR3 sequences, around two fifths of which were seen just once. The ten largest clones capture about an eighth of the sample.

Sequencing was done on a sample of CD4+ T cells from blood, cultured in vitro. The receptors come from a human donor in good health.

The count of this clonotype is one. The genes are TRBV7-8 and TRBJ2-5; maybe TRBD2 (6 bases). The CDR3 is made up of 16 amino acids. V was cut by 3 bases and J by 4 bases, with 18 bases left in between. Germline V lookup: CDR1 SGHVS, CDR2 FQNEAQ. CDR3 coding DNA: TGTGCCAGCAGCTTTCCCCTTGGCGGGGCTGGAGAGACCCAGTACTTC. Encoded protein: CASSFPLGGAGETQYF. The full variable domain, in which reference TRBV7-8 and TRBJ2-5 provide the parts outside the CDR3, is GAGVSQSPRYKVAKRGQDVALRCDPISGHVSLFWYQQALGQGPEFLTYFQNEAQLDKSGLPSDRFFAERPEGSVSTLKIQRTQQEDSAVYLCASSFPLGGAGETQYFGPGTRLLVL.

This clonotype has only a few counts. CDR3 in amino acids: CASSWEGRDLRYGYTF. In nucleotides, the CDR3 is TGTGCCAGCAGTTGGGAGGGTAGGGACCTCCGCTATGGCTACACCTTC. This chain joins TRBV27 and TRBJ1-2, with D tentatively TRBD1 (5 bases). Germline V gene sequence: CDR1 MNHEY, CDR2 SMNVEV (reference sequence). Deletions cut 4 bases from V and 4 bases from J, with 19 bases between. The CDR3 is 16 residues long.

The rearrangement links TRBV20-1 to TRBJ2-5, with 10 nucleotides matching TRBD2. J gave up 5 bases and V 6 bases, and 15 bases lay outside the gene matches. This CDR3 is 16 amino acids long. Per germline, CDR1 DFQATT and CDR2 SNEGSKA (reference sequence). The DNA of the CDR3 is TGCAGTGCGGCCCGCGGGAGCGGGGGGGCCGGGGAGACCCAGTACTTC. It is translated as CSAARGSGGAGETQYF.

This chain joins TRBV19 and TRBJ1-1, with a weak D call TRBD1 (6 bases). Between the trimmed V and J ends, which lost 6 bases and 6 bases, there was a span of 17 bases. Germline-derived CDR1 and CDR2 are LNHDA and SQIVND (reference sequence). This CDR3 has 14 amino acids. In DNA form, the CDR3 reads TGTGCCAGTAGATCGTCGTCAGGGGTGGCTGAAGCTTTCTTT. This translates into CASRSSSGVAEAFF. Drawing the rest from reference TRBV19 and TRBJ1-1, the complete variable domain is DGGITQSPKYLFRKEGQNVTLSCEQNLNHDAMYWYRQDPGQGLRLIYYSQIVNDFQKGDIAEGYSVSREKKESFPLTVTSAQKNPTAFYLCASRSSSGVAEAFFGQGTRLTVV.

This clonotype was counted only a few times. The J gene is TRBJ2-7, the V gene TRBV20-1; no clear D. Germline CDR1 is DFQATT and CDR2 is SNEGSKA (reference sequence). CDR3 length equals 12 residues. Trimming removed 3 bases from V and 1 base from J, with 7 bases in between. The CDR3 loop is CSASPDSYEQYF. Here the CDR3 DNA reads TGCAGTGCTAGTCCGGATTCCTACGAGCAGTACTTC.

This clonotype was picked up a small number of times. The genes are TRBV6-5 and TRBJ2-3; possibly TRBD1 or TRBD2 for D (5 bases each). Germline-derived CDR1 and CDR2 are MNHEY and SVGAGI. V lost 2 bases and J 6 bases, leaving 12 bases between the germline ends. The CDR3 covers 14 residues. CDR3 residues: CASSYGTDVDTQYF. CDR3 coding DNA: TGTGCCAGCAGTTACGGGACCGACGTCGATACGCAGTATTTT.

The chain joins TRBV28 to TRBJ1-5, with D hard to call. This CDR3 contains 12 residues. The V and J ends lost 5 bases and 4 bases respectively, with 6 bases between them. In germline, CDR1 is MDHEN, CDR2 SYDVKM. The CDR3 reads CASSVQNQPQHF. CDR3 nucleotides: TGTGCCAGCAGTGTCCAGAATCAGCCCCAGCATTTT.

The chain uses TRBV7-9 and TRBJ1-4; D might be TRBD1 (5 bases). The V end lost 5 bases, the J end lost 10 bases, and 14 bases lay between the germline ends. This CDR3 spans 13 amino acids. Germline V CDR1 and CDR2: SEHNR, FQNEAQ (reference sequence). DNA of the CDR3: TGTGCCAGCAGCGGCCCCGCGGGGGGAAAACTGTTTTTT. Its translation: CASSGPAGGKLFF.

The genes are TRBV15 and TRBJ1-3; tentatively, D is TRBD1 (5 bases). Trimming pared 3 bases from V and 0 bases from J, leaving 12 bases between. This CDR3 contains 16 residues. Germline CDR1 and CDR2: LNHNV and YYDKDF (reference sequence). The CDR3 DNA follows: TGTGCCACCAGCAGCTGGGGCGGGACCTCTGGAAACACCATATATTTT. Residues: CATSSWGGTSGNTIYF.

The chain employs TRBV4-1 and TRBJ2-3; 7 nucleotides match TRBD1. CDR1 is MGHRA, CDR2 YSYEKL, per germline. This CDR3 spans 17 amino acids. The J segment lost 0 bases and the V segment lost 4 bases, leaving 10 bases of the junction unmatched. The CDR3 loop is CASSPGGRQGSTDTQYF. The CDR3 region has the DNA TGCGCCAGCAGCCCTGGGGGCAGACAGGGAAGCACAGATACGCAGTATTTT.

This clonotype was observed a single time. This rearrangement joins TRBV20-1 to TRBJ2-7; 10 bases map to TRBD2. Germline CDR1 is DFQATT and CDR2 is SNEGSKA (reference sequence). This CDR3 has 13 residues. V was clipped by 2 bases and J by 2 bases; unmatched bases: 0. The CDR3 spells CSARLAGAYEQYF. The CDR3 DNA reads TGCAGTGCTAGACTAGCGGGAGCCTACGAGCAGTACTTC.

The V and J genes are TRBV11-3 and TRBJ2-2, with a possible D match to TRBD2 (5 bases). V dropped 5 bases and J dropped 1 base, with 11 bases sitting between them. Germline V gene lookup returns CDR1 SGHNT and CDR2 YENEEA. The CDR3 contains 15 residues. The CDR3 protein is CASSPGLQNTGELFF. The CDR3 nucleotides read TGTGCCAGCAGCCCCGGACTGCAGAACACCGGGGAGCTGTTTTTT.